The 9 T cell receptor beta chains presented below share a single source sample, sequenced in a study of blood T cell repertoires in COVID-19. Profiled with immunoSEQ multiplex PCR; TCRdb holds only in-frame clones, not every one. This table has around 310,000 clones, nearly 90% appearing once. The sequencing sample was made of PBMCs or T cells enriched from blood (not recorded which). The source is a woman younger than 45 who had recovered from COVID-19.

The sample holds one count of this clone. In DNA, the CDR3 is TGCAGCGCCGTGGGACTAGCGGGAGGTAATGAGCAGTTCTTC. Protein: CSAVGLAGGNEQFF. The chain links TRBV29-1 to TRBJ2-1; 15 bases are a match to TRBD2. The CDR3 is 14 residues long. CDR1 and CDR2 (germline): SQVTM, ANQGSEA. The J segment lost 7 bases and the V segment lost 7 bases, leaving 5 bases of the junction unmatched.

The chain is built from TRBV4-3 and TRBJ1-5; 8 bases line up with TRBD1. The CDR3 contains 19 residues. V dropped 3 bases and J dropped 0; count of bases not matched to a gene: 13. Germline V gene lookup returns CDR1 LGHNA and CDR2 YSLEER. CDR3 amino acids: CASSQGDGTGDLSNQPQHF. CDR3 nucleotides: TGCGCCAGCAGCCAGGGCGACGGGACAGGTGATCTTAGCAATCAGCCCCAGCATTTT.

This chain joins TRBV19 and TRBJ1-2; unclear D gene. CDR3 length equals 13 residues. Germline V gives CDR1 LNHDA, CDR2 SQIVND (reference sequence). V was trimmed by 3 bases and J by 4 bases, leaving 9 bases between them. This chain's CDR3 is CASSIWATYGYTF. The CDR3 nucleotides read TGTGCCAGTAGTATCTGGGCTACCTATGGCTACACCTTC.

The genes are TRBV10-3 and TRBJ2-7, with D perhaps matching TRBD1 (6 bases). In germline, CDR1 is ENHRY, CDR2 SYGVKD. The V gene lost 7 bases and the J gene lost 2 bases, with 24 bases spanning the gap. The length of the CDR3 is 17 residues. The DNA of the CDR3 is TGTGCCATCACTAAACGAAATTGGACAGAAAGGGCCTACGAGCAGTACTTC. It yields the protein CAITKRNWTERAYEQYF.

The chain has TRBV11-2 and TRBJ2-2; perhaps TRBD1 as D (9 bases). Germline lookup yields CDR1 SGHAT and CDR2 FQNNGV. There are 17 residues in the CDR3. V dropped 4 bases and J dropped 7 bases, with 22 bases sitting between them. The CDR3 loop is CASSSGGDRVFGGELFF. The CDR3 region has the DNA TGTGCCAGCAGCTCCGGGGGGGACAGGGTTTTTGGCGGGGAGCTGTTTTTT.

V gene TRBV7-9 combines with J gene TRBJ1-1, with TRBD1 matching 7 bases. The CDR3 is made up of 18 amino acids. After removal of 2 bases from V and 0 bases from J, the junction contained 12 bases not matched to a gene. CDR1 is SEHNR and CDR2 is FQNEAQ in the germline V gene (reference sequence). The CDR3 nucleotides read TGTGCCAGCAGCTTATCGAACTCAGGGGGTATTTTGAACACTGAAGCTTTCTTT. Protein product: CASSLSNSGGILNTEAFF.

As regards this clone: One junction end does not reproduce the germline sequence, and a read error may be involved. CDR3: CSTTGENAEAFF. The CDR3 bases are TGCAGCACCACAGGGGAGAACGCTGAAGCTTTCTTT. The rearrangement links TRBV29-1 to TRBJ1-1; 7 nucleotides agree with TRBD1. This CDR3 has 12 amino acids. The germline gives CDR1 SQVTM, CDR2 ANQGSEA.

The chain recombines TRBV29-1 with TRBJ1-2; D remains ambiguous. V shed 4 bases and J shed 0 bases, with 12 bases lying between them. The CDR3 extends over 14 amino acids. The germline CDR1 and CDR2 sequences are SQVTM and ANQGSEA. CDR3 nucleotide sequence: TGCAGCGTTGGAATAAGCGCGACTAACTATGGCTACACCTTC. Translated, it gives CSVGISATNYGYTF.

The chain has TRBV6-5 and TRBJ2-5; 7 bases line up with TRBD2. After removal of 4 bases from V and 1 base from J, the junction contained 3 bases not matched to a gene. Germline-derived CDR1 and CDR2 are MNHEY and SVGAGI. This CDR3 is 14 amino acids long. CDR3 nucleotide sequence: TGTGCCAGCAGTTCGGGAGGAACCCAAGAGACCCAGTACTTC. Translated: CASSSGGTQETQYF.